The 3 T cell receptor beta chains given below trace back to one sample, sequenced in a study of blood T cells in healthy people across ages. Then a second PCR, running about 6 to 11 cycles, was carried out with a sample-barcoded 5' primer and a J-beta primer mix. TCRdb called the 5' RACE reads again in MiXCR, with one record for every CDR3 protein. The repertoire holds 1.5 million to 2 million distinct CDR3 sequences, with 28% as singletons. The specimen was blood. The receptors come from a woman aged 30 to 39 in good health.

This clonotype was recorded only once. At one of its ends the junction is not consistent with the germline gene, which may arise from a read error. The chain couples TRBV11-2 to TRBJ1-2; D uncertain. This CDR3 comprises 16 residues. Germline CDR1 reads SGHAT; CDR2 reads FQNNGV. Written as DNA, the CDR3 is TGTGCCTGCAGCTCCTGGTCTAGTTATTCTAACTATGGCTACACCTTC. It is translated as CACSSWSSYSNYGYTF.

This clonotype has more than one count but fewer than ten. The chain carries TRBV12-3 or TRBV12-4 and TRBJ1-5; possibly TRBD1 for D (6 bases). This CDR3 region has 15 residues. Trimming stripped 7 bases from V and 9 bases from J, with 22 bases between. CDR3 bases: TGTGCCAGCAAACAGGGTGAGCAACTCCAATGGCCCCAGCATTTT. Encoded protein: CASKQGEQLQWPQHF.

There are many counts of this clonotype. This sequence joins TRBV2 and TRBJ1-6; D not resolved. Trimming cost V 4 bases and J 9 bases, with 13 bases left between them. CDR1 SNHLY and CDR2 FYNNEI come from the germline V gene. The CDR3 extends over 14 amino acids. CDR3 sequence reads: CASSVGDIGSPLHF. CDR3 bases: TGTGCCAGCAGTGTAGGAGATATCGGTTCACCCCTCCACTTT.